This T cell receptor beta chain was retrieved from a study of CD8+ T cells in alopecia areata. As for the study in general: Among treated patients, oral tofacitinib was administered at 5 to 10 mg twice daily. Findings of the study overall: Sequenced scalp T cells also include alphabeta T cells resident in normal skin.

Trimming removed 0 bases at V and 4 bases at J, with 11 bases between. CDR1 is SGDLS, CDR2 YYNGEE, per germline. This CDR3 has 14 amino acids. The sequencing template was cDNA reverse transcribed from extracted RNA. Sequencing used immunoSEQ multiplex PCR; TCRdb keeps in-frame clones, though not all of them. The sample has 100,000 to 150,000 clones; 45% to 50% are singletons. Details on this clone: Its antigen is undetermined.

PBMCs, the starting material, were the source of sorted CD4+ and CD8+ T cells. This chain links TRBV9 with TRBJ2-7; TRBD1 is a possible D gene (5 bases). The sequence came from a human donor with alopecia areata. Sequencing used CD8+ T cells sorted from blood, obtained at week 0. The CDR3 DNA reads TGTGCCAGCAGCGTAGAGGACACCTTTTACGAGCAGTACTTC. This encodes CASSVEDTFYEQYF.